The 16 T cell receptor beta chains listed next were all sequenced from one sample in a study of identical twins. Using its own MiXCR run on the 5' RACE reads, TCRdb lists one record per CDR3 protein. The sample has 1.5 million to 2 million distinct CDR3 sequences; about 31% are singletons. Sequenced material: cord blood. The receptors come from a newborn girl in good health.

Many counts were recorded for this clonotype. The chain combines TRBV7-2 with TRBJ2-7; D is possibly TRBD1 (5 bases). Germline V lookup: CDR1 SGHTA, CDR2 FQGNSA. CDR3 length: 15 residues. V shed 1 base and J shed 0 bases, with 10 bases lying between them. The CDR3 bases are TGTGCCAGCAGCTTAGACAGGCGGAGCTCCTACGAGCAGTACTTC. It translates to CASSLDRRSSYEQYF.

The rearrangement links TRBV7-2 to TRBJ2-3; TRBD1 matches 10 bases. The CDR3 is 15 residues long. Germline V lookup: CDR1 SGHTA, CDR2 FQGNSA. With V trimmed by 5 bases and J by 3 bases, 5 bases remained unmatched. CDR3 protein: CASSKGQGHTDTQYF. The CDR3 DNA reads TGTGCCAGCAGCAAGGGACAGGGGCATACAGATACGCAGTATTTT.

This clonotype was found a few times. The gene calls are TRBV12-3 or TRBV12-4 and TRBJ2-1, with D possibly TRBD1 on 9 matching bases. This CDR3 has 13 amino acids. The CDR3 DNA follows: TGTCCGAGCGGGGGACAGGGTAACAATGAGCAGTTCTTC. This codes for CPSGGQGNNEQFF.

The chain employs TRBV5-4 and TRBJ2-2; maybe TRBD2 (6 bases). V was trimmed by 2 bases and J by 4 bases, leaving 15 bases between them. The CDR3 sequence is 16 residues long. The germline V gene has CDR1 SGHNT and CDR2 YYREEE (reference sequence). Written as DNA, the CDR3 is TGTGCCAGCAGCTTAATATCAGGGAGGTCCACCGGGGAGCTGTTTTTT. Its protein product is CASSLISGRSTGELFF.

CDR3 region: CASSEAALFETQFF. The CDR3 coding sequence is TGTGCCAGCAGTGAGGCGGCACTCTTTGAGACCCAGTTCTTC. The J gene is TRBJ2-1, the V gene TRBV6-1; D is unresolved. CDR3 length: 14 residues. The V and J ends lost 3 bases and 13 bases respectively, with 19 bases between them. Per the germline V gene, CDR1 is MNHNS and CDR2 is SASEGT.

This clonotype was observed a few times. The V gene is TRBV7-2, the J gene TRBJ2-4; D is possibly TRBD1 (6 bases). This CDR3 is built from 19 residues. The germline gives CDR1 SGHTA, CDR2 FQGNSA. V lost 1 base and J 0 bases, leaving 19 bases between the germline ends. The CDR3 DNA sequence: TGTGCCAGCAGCTTAGACCCCCCGGGACACCTTTTAGCCAAAAACATTCAGTACTTC. It codes for CASSLDPPGHLLAKNIQYF.

The chain carries TRBV19 and TRBJ1-2; D not resolved. The germline gives CDR1 LNHDA, CDR2 SQIVND (reference sequence). The V end was cut by 4 bases, the J end by 5 bases, with 8 bases between. The CDR3 consists of 12 residues. This chain's CDR3 is CASSRVGYGYTF. CDR3 coding DNA: TGTGCCAGTAGTAGAGTTGGTTATGGCTACACCTTC.

There are a few counts of this clonotype. This chain links TRBV4-1 with TRBJ2-4; TRBD2 matches 7 bases. Germline assignment: CDR1 MGHRA and CDR2 YSYEKL. Unmatched junction bases numbered 14, after V lost 5 bases and J lost 13 bases. CDR3 length: 14 residues. CDR3 sequence (DNA): TGCGCCAGCAGCGAGGGACTACGAACTCTAGGGCAGTACTTC. Amino acid sequence: CASSEGLRTLGQYF.

This clonotype was seen more than once but under ten times. The V gene is TRBV4-2, the J gene TRBJ1-4, with D possibly being TRBD1 (6 bases). CDR3 length: 13 amino acids. The V end lost 1 base, the J end lost 6 bases, and 6 bases lay between the germline ends. Germline CDR1 LGHNA, CDR2 YNFKEQ. CDR3 in DNA: TGTGCCAGCAGCCAAGGACAGGATGAAAAACTGTTTTTT. This translates into CASSQGQDEKLFF.

This clonotype was seen ten or more times. V and J are TRBV12-3 or TRBV12-4 and TRBJ1-2, with D unresolved. This CDR3 has 14 residues. V lost 3 bases and J lost 0, with 8 bases in between. CDR3 in DNA: TGTGCCAGCAGTTTCCCAGGTGCTAACTATGGCTACACCTTC. Translation gives CASSFPGANYGYTF.

The chain has TRBV20-1 and TRBJ1-4, with D possibly matching TRBD1 (6 bases). V was clipped by 1 base and J by 2 bases, with 11 bases between them. This CDR3 spans 15 amino acids. Germline assignment: CDR1 DFQATT and CDR2 SNEGSKA (reference sequence). This CDR3 is CSARVRGRTNEKLFF. In nucleotides, the CDR3 is TGCAGTGCTAGAGTCCGGGGGCGGACTAATGAAAAACTGTTTTTT.

V usage is TRBV25-1 and J usage is TRBJ1-4; a weak D match, TRBD1 (5 bases). The CDR3 runs 15 residues. With 1 base removed from V and 8 bases from J, the gap between germline ends came to 14 bases. The V gene's germline CDR1 is MGHDK and CDR2 SYGVNS. The CDR3 region has the DNA TGTGCCAGCAGTGAATCAGGGCACTGGGGGGAAAAACTGTTTTTT. It specifies CASSESGHWGEKLFF.

The V and J genes are TRBV27 and TRBJ2-3, with D possibly TRBD1 on 6 matching bases. Germline assignment: CDR1 MNHEY and CDR2 SMNVEV (reference sequence). V lost 2 bases and J lost 6, with 15 bases in between. This CDR3 contains 15 residues. The CDR3, as DNA: TGTGCCAGCAGTTTACGTATGGGGGCGCCGGATACGCAGTATTTT. Translation: CASSLRMGAPDTQYF.

This clonotype was seen a few times. This chain joins TRBV28 and TRBJ2-1; 8 bases match TRBD2. The CDR3 runs to 15 residues. With V trimmed by 5 bases and J by 6 bases, 9 bases remained unmatched. Germline CDR1 is MDHEN and CDR2 is SYDVKM. CDR3 sequence (DNA): TGTGCCAGCAGTCAGCCGGGACTAGTAACCAATGAGCAGTTCTTC. Translation gives CASSQPGLVTNEQFF. Combining the CDR3 with reference TRBV28 and TRBJ2-1 gives the whole variable domain DVKVTQSSRYLVKRTGEKVFLECVQDMDHENMFWYRQDPGLGLRLIYFSYDVKMKEKGDIPEGYSVSREKKERFSLILESASTNQTSMYLCASSQPGLVTNEQFFGPGTRLTVL.

The rearrangement uses TRBV29-1 and TRBJ2-7; D is ambiguous. CDR3 length: 13 amino acids. CDR1 SQVTM and CDR2 ANQGSEA come from the germline V gene. With 1 base removed from V and 2 bases from J, the gap between germline ends came to 9 bases. CDR3 nucleotide sequence: TGCAGCGTTGAAGGGCAGGACCCCTACGAGCAGTACTTC. Its translation: CSVEGQDPYEQYF.

The chain joins TRBV12-3 or TRBV12-4 to TRBJ1-1; 8 bases align to TRBD1. There are 14 residues in the CDR3. J lost 6 bases, V lost 1 base, and 4 bases had no gene match. CDR3 sequence reads: CASSLVQGAAEAFF. As DNA, the CDR3 is TGTGCCAGCAGTTTAGTCCAGGGGGCGGCTGAAGCTTTCTTT.